This T cell receptor beta chain was identified during a study of blood T cell repertoires in COVID-19. Study overall: Sites in the United States, Italy and Spain provided acute and convalescent COVID-19 samples. The cDNA or gDNA used as material had been derived from T cells, B-cell-depleted T cells, or PBMCs.

V lost 4 bases to trimming and J lost 3 bases, with 13 bases between them. Germline CDR1 MRHNA, CDR2 SNTAGT. This CDR3 contains 14 residues. As handled by the study authors: Reference gene primer amplification yielded estimated nucleated cell counts. TCRdb's table, derived via immunoSEQ multiplex PCR, lists solely in-frame clones and lacks some. The DNA was the basis for D and trimming; V, J and clone size are from that table. Of about 97,000 clones in the sample, approximately 81% were seen once. In this sample, this clone turned up once. Material for sequencing was peripheral blood. The chain has TRBV6-4 and TRBJ2-7; the D gene is possibly TRBD2 (6 bases). The sequence was obtained from a man aged 60 to 69 with acute or convalescent COVID-19. In DNA, the CDR3 is TGTGCCAGCAGTGCCCGTGGGGGGAACTACGAGCAGTACTTC. Its translation is CASSARGGNYEQYF.